This T cell receptor beta chain originates from a study of cytomegalovirus exposure and HLA in healthy donors (dated by TCRdb to 2016 to 2017). Study-level background: According to an earlier analysis of 550 to 750 of the donors, about 170 million T cells yielded 117 million unique TCR beta sequences and about 280 Gb of sequence data. Around 320 gigabases of sequencing data and roughly 90 million unique TCR sequences were included in an early release covering about 700 HLA-typed donors. The genetic ancestry cluster associated with self-reported Caucasian donors included 65% to 90% of the roughly 400 genotyped donors. The study was designed to test whether signatures of past pathogen exposure could be identified by cataloging public T cell receptors. The T cell repertoires of some 700 subjects were profiled by immunosequencing and related to cytomegalovirus serostatus. Along with the roughly 610-subject first cohort, a separate validation cohort of over a hundred different subjects was used. The study combined high-throughput TCR immunosequencing, statistical association of individual TCRs with disease status, and machine learning to predict cytomegalovirus infection status. A later analysis re-analyzed previously published TCR beta repertoires from 660 or so donors and added high-resolution HLA genotyping to study TCR occurrence patterns. Rather than drawing on any new phenotypic data, the later analysis identified candidate immune exposures from TCR beta sequences and the way those sequences occurred across donors. In an earlier analysis of 587 of the donors, high-throughput TCR beta sequencing was used to judge whether each TCR beta V gene segment behaved as functional or pseudogenic. Donor age, sex, ethnicity and CMV serostatus were collected together with the repertoire data. A later genetic analysis used genome-wide SNP genotypes for about three fifths of the 666 donors, treating that subset as a discovery cohort. Every discovery cohort repertoire had been produced on one sequencing platform. Class I and class II HLA loci were covered by the typing at four-digit resolution. The number of donors typed differed by locus, with about 629-640 for A, B, C, DRB1 and DQB1, more than 500 for DQA1, about 610 for DPA1, and some 440 for DPB1. Roughly 5 DR-DQ haplotypes were handled as single units for association and clustering, since linkage in the cohort was strong. Across 398 genotyped donors of the cohort, an average of about 240,000 unique TCR beta nucleotide sequences per donor were sequenced, and approximately 19% of those sequences were non-productive.

The cohort was made up of 666 healthy bone marrow donors. At the time of sampling, all cohort members were nominally healthy, though unrecorded immune exposures were likely present. The donor was CMV seropositive and was included in the group of approximately 300 seropositive cohort members. A peripheral blood sample was collected from each donor, and TCR beta sequencing was performed on peripheral blood mononuclear cells. The Qiagen DNeasy Blood Extraction Kit was used to extract genomic DNA from the blood cell samples. Here V drops 5 bases and J drops 7 bases, and the junction holds 5 bases not matched to any gene. CDR1 MNHEY and CDR2 SMNVEV are derived from the germline V gene (reference sequence). The CDR3 measures 13 amino acids from cysteine to phenylalanine. Only CDR3 DNA is held: 39 bases, read in frame from base 1. Overall study results and their limits: A cluster of highly shared sequence variants was judged likely to be a technical artifact of the sequencing pipeline. Assigning TCR associations to individual alleles was difficult when HLA alleles, especially DR and DQ, strongly co-occurred. Linkage disequilibrium might explain the correlated functional status among segregating V segments, but an unknown experimental factor could not be excluded. A further reported finding was that TCR beta sequences accurately predicted the HLA-A and HLA-B alleles for most subjects in the first cohort. Some IMGT-functional V segments, including TRBV6-2 and TRBV6-3, could not be told apart with the 87-base-pair reads, so those segments were excluded. Three of the identified cytomegalovirus-associated TCR beta chains were confirmed in vitro to be specific for cytomegalovirus antigens. Several of the top co-occurrence clusters appeared to be linked to parvovirus B19, influenza, CMV and Epstein-Barr virus, according to a later analysis. Only TCR beta chains were sequenced in this cohort, and the absence of alpha or paired-chain data limited detectable features. Roughly uniform sequencing depth across donors was assumed in presence/absence analyses, although this assumption may not hold. An association between a missense DCLRE1C variant and V-gene and J-gene trimming of TCR beta chains was found in a later genetic analysis and replicated in an independent cohort. Specific HLA alleles were associated with over 15,000 TCR beta sequences at a false discovery rate of 0.05 in a later analysis. Because HLA typing was missing for some donors at each locus, association tests included only the typed subset. In a later analysis, HLA-associated TCR beta chains showed more clonal expansion and lower generation probabilities than non-associated chains that were equally common. Approximately 18 rarely observed V segments, including chromosome 9 orphons, were excluded from the earlier analysis of approximately 500 of the donors because counts were too low. In the study, around 150 TCR beta chains were listed as associated with cytomegalovirus. The only immune exposure information available for the cohort was CMV serostatus. Cytomegalovirus status was reported to be diagnosed by the classifier with high specificity and sensitivity in both the original and validation cohorts. Most TCR sequences were seen in very few donors, while some public TCRs were found in many individuals. The authors suggested that the approach could potentially be extended to other disease states and immunological phenotypes. In an earlier analysis of roughly 560 of the donors, most TCR beta V segments were observed in productive rearrangements about 87% or about 30% of the time, broadly matching IMGT annotations. A later genetic analysis reported fewer N-insertions in productive TCRs among donors in an Asian-associated ancestry cluster than the roughly 690-donor mean. According to a later analysis, TCR association rates differed among HLA loci, with DRB1 alleles showing the most associated TCRs and HLA-C alleles showing the fewest. A later analysis found that most CMV-associated TCR beta chains appeared HLA-restricted, with HLA associations seemingly driven largely by CMV exposure.

The library relied on the immunoSEQ multiplex PCR assay. For the multiplex PCR, a mixture combining 60 forward primers for TCR Vbeta segments and 13 reverse primers for TCR Jbeta segments was used. The CDR3 region of rearranged TCR beta genes was amplified from genomic DNA with a multiplex PCR assay. The Illumina HiSeq System was used to sequence the amplified TCR beta libraries as 87-base-pair reads. The source study handled its data this way. A later analysis counted 65 million to 90 million unique TCR beta chains across the 666 repertoires, and around 9.9 million of these chains were shared by at least two donors. Raw reads were error-corrected and collapsed into unique sequences by a nearest-neighbor algorithm in which closely related sequences were merged to remove PCR and sequencing errors. V, D and J gene segments were assigned by aligning CDR3 sequences to IMGT reference sequences. Each retained sequence needed at least a six-nucleotide match to both a V gene segment and a J gene segment. A rearrangement was called productive if the CDR3 had no stop codons and remained in frame with V and J, and every other rearrangement was called non-productive. Following IMGT convention, CDR3 was defined as the stretch from the second conserved V-encoded cysteine up to the conserved J-encoded phenylalanine. The earlier analysis of some 600 of the donors excluded sequences that lacked an unambiguous match to a single V gene segment. In an earlier analysis of around 600 of the donors, V segments were called functional above 56.7% productive rearrangements and were called segregating when the between-donor standard deviation exceeded 5%. To diagnose cytomegalovirus status from the catalog of TCR beta chain sequences, a statistical classification framework was built. V and J gene assignment, in a later analysis, came from comparing TCR nucleotide sequences with IMGT/GENE-DB human TR gene sequences. The TCRdist pipeline was used in a later analysis to assign CDR3 sequences and most-parsimonious VDJ recombination scenarios. In a later analysis, each TCR beta chain was defined by its CDR3 amino acid sequence together with its V-gene family, and reads without a unique V-gene family were excluded. In a later analysis, approximately 640 highly shared, low-generation-probability nucleotide sequences were removed to address suspected cross-contamination and a sequencing artifact. For each public chain, a later analysis derived a clonal expansion index from normalized ranks of inferred template counts within each repertoire. Generation probabilities in a later analysis came from a VDJ recombination model fitted to out-of-frame rearrangements, and those results were checked against IGoR. Hypergeometric tests were used in a later analysis to score TCR-TCR, TCR-HLA and TCR-CMV co-occurrence, with a repertoire-size bias correction applied to the TCR pairs. In a later analysis, false discovery rates were estimated by permuting HLA or CMV assignments 20 times. In a later analysis, co-occurring TCRs were grouped using DBSCAN, with TCRdist sequence similarity added in when clustering inside HLA-allele-positive subsets. Repertoires with fewer than 30,000 or more than 120,000 public chains, plus five repertoires with anomalous nucleotide sharing, were excluded from co-occurrence clustering. As stored in TCRdb, this immuneACCESS dataset retains in-frame rearrangements with V and J assigned. A fraction of the clones does not appear; measured against another copy, unresolved V genes explain less than half of the discrepancy, and the remainder lacks a known reason. The D gene and trimming were derived from the DNA, and the V and J assignments and clone size from that table. A total of roughly 200,000 clones appear in this sample, over 70% of them only once. The ten largest clones represent about 4% of the sample.

The table lists this clone with a count of one. Its antigen specificity is not known. There are no base qualities to consult, and no much larger clone falls within one base. Sequencing input: PBMCs. The chain couples TRBV27 to TRBJ2-1; 7 of the junction bases match TRBD1. The clonotype originates from a woman between 55 and 75 years old in good health and CMV-seropositive. The CDR3 region: CASSSKQGNEQFF. The bases are TGTGCCAGCAGTAGCAAACAGGGGAATGAGCAGTTCTTC.